This is a list of T cell receptor beta chains from one sample in a study of cytomegalovirus exposure and HLA in healthy donors. Sequencing was performed with immunoSEQ multiplex PCR; in TCRdb, only in-frame clones are kept and a portion is missing. The sample carries 110,000 to 150,000 clones, 68% recorded once. The sequenced sample was PBMCs. Receptor source: a man in his 60s in good health and CMV-seronegative. CDR3s include the opening cysteine and the closing phenylalanine or tryptophan. The order of the fields is V gene, CDR3 length, J gene, CDR3 protein.

TRBV19	20	TRBJ1-5	CASSIDRGRIGGSSNQPQHF
TRBV30	13	TRBJ1-1	CAWRARGAIEAFF
TRBV7-8	16	TRBJ1-1	CASSLGQGPLNTEAFF
TRBV5-1	15	TRBJ2-5	CASSLLSLDQETQYF
TRBV5-6	14	TRBJ1-2	CASSPPGRSYGYTF
TRBV11-2	15	TRBJ2-1	CASSFDSQTGNEQFF
TRBV6-1	15	TRBJ2-4	CASSADRGDKNIQYF
TRBV28	16	TRBJ1-5	CASSFRDRGRNQPQHF
TRBV5-1	16	TRBJ2-7	CASSLVGQGASYEQYF
TRBV10-1	14	TRBJ1-1	CASSHRGVNTEAFF
TRBV5-4	14	TRBJ2-1	CASSLGQGRMEQFF
TRBV2	13	TRBJ1-2	CASSGSGESGYTF
TRBV9	14	TRBJ2-7	CASSAPGESYEQYF
TRBV15	17	TRBJ2-7	CATSRDISGTGIYEQYF
TRBV5-1	14	TRBJ2-5	CASSLRRAEETQYF
TRBV19	16	TRBJ2-2	CASSRRQGRNTGELFF
TRBV6-5	14	TRBJ2-7	CASRPGTDSYEQYF
TRBV6-1	15	TRBJ2-1	CATVVLAGVNNEQFF
TRBV6-1	14	TRBJ1-1	CASRNTGAGTEAFF
TRBV6-5	14	TRBJ1-4	CASSGTGANEKLFF
TRBV25-1	15	TRBJ2-2	CASSGRQVNTGELFF
TRBV27	17	TRBJ1-6	CASSLIPGVSYNSPLHF
TRBV6-1	14	TRBJ2-5	CASSESGQGLTQYF
TRBV5-1	14	TRBJ1-1	CASSSTGGITEAFF
TRBV10-1	13	TRBJ1-5	CASSAGFNQPQHF
TRBV11-3	16	TRBJ2-2	CASNHGGRVNTGELFF
TRBV6-4	16	TRBJ2-1	CASSLSRAGVGNEQFF
TRBV7-9	15	TRBJ1-2	CASSLGGSINYGYTF
TRBV9	15	TRBJ2-1	CASSAYDRALNEQFF
TRBV18	13	TRBJ1-4	CASSPRQDEKLFF
TRBV5-1	16	TRBJ2-1	CASSLEPGQGFHEQFF
TRBV28	13	TRBJ2-7	CASNGGALYEQYF
TRBV5-6	14	TRBJ2-7	CASSLAGVGDEQYF